The 16 T cell receptor beta chains below all came from one sample that was sequenced in a study of regulatory T cells in long-lasting Graves disease. Arm-PCR of CDR3 regions with iRepertoire HTBI primers generated TCR beta libraries. MiXCR, run by TCRdb on the multiplex PCR reads, gives a single entry per CDR3 protein. The sample yields hundreds of thousands of distinct CDR3 sequences, about 16% seen once. Time point given: newly diagnosed GD, antithyroid drugs for less than 3 months. PBMC-extracted RNA yielded the TCR library. The same data also went into a second study, on T cells in Graves' hyperthyroidism and ophthalmopathy.

This specimen was peripheral blood mononuclear cells (PBMCs), taken at new diagnosis, from a patient treated with antithyroid drugs. These receptors were obtained from a woman aged 25 to 39 with Graves disease.

The rearrangement joins TRBV18 to TRBJ1-2; 8 bases map to TRBD1. Trimming at V came to 3 bases and at J to 4 bases, leaving 4 bases not matched to a gene. The CDR3 totals 14 residues. CDR1 and CDR2 (germline): KGHSH, LQKENI. CDR3 sequence (DNA): TGTGCCAGCTCACCTAGGACAGGGACCTATGGCTACACCTTC. Translated: CASSPRTGTYGYTF.

This clonotype was detected ten times or more. The gene calls are TRBV7-2 and TRBJ1-1; weak D call: TRBD1 (5 bases). V was trimmed by 7 bases and J by 9 bases, leaving 18 bases between them. The CDR3 loop spans 13 amino acids. Germline CDR1 reads SGHTA; CDR2 reads FQGNSA. The CDR3 coding sequence is TGTGCCAGCACCTCCCTACGAGGGGAGAAAGCTTTCTTT. Its protein product is CASTSLRGEKAFF.

The V gene is TRBV7-8, the J gene TRBJ1-6; 8 bases line up with TRBD1. The length of the CDR3 is 16 residues. The germline V gene encodes CDR1 SGHVS and CDR2 FQNEAQ. Trimming cost V 4 bases and J 4 bases; bases outside gene matches: 6. Written as DNA, the CDR3 is TGTGCCAGCAGCTCCGGACAGGGATTGTATAATTCACCCCTCCACTTT. This encodes CASSSGQGLYNSPLHF.

The sample holds many counts of this clonotype. The CDR3 DNA follows: TGTGCCAGCAGCTTGGAGGGCCCGACGAAGAGATCACCCCTCCACTTT. It specifies CASSLEGPTKRSPLHF. The chain couples TRBV11-2 to TRBJ1-6; D gene uncertain. Per the germline V gene, CDR1 is SGHAT and CDR2 is FQNNGV. The CDR3 consists of 16 residues. Trimming removed 3 bases from V and 10 bases from J, with 19 bases in between.

This clonotype has ten or more counts. In DNA form, the CDR3 reads TGTGCCAGCAGTACAAAACTAGCGGGGTGGGGTGAGGACACCGGGGAGCTGTTTTTT. Its translation is CASSTKLAGWGEDTGELFF. The chain has TRBV27 and TRBJ2-2; 10 positions match TRBD2. J lost 3 bases, V lost 5 bases, and 15 bases had no gene match. The CDR3 runs to 19 residues. Germline CDR1 and CDR2: MNHEY and SMNVEV (reference sequence).

This clonotype was observed a handful of times. The chain is built from TRBV19 and TRBJ2-1; a weak D match, TRBD2 (5 bases). The V and J ends lost 8 bases and 6 bases respectively, with 20 bases between them. The CDR3 contains 15 residues. Germline CDR1 is LNHDA and CDR2 is SQIVND (reference sequence). CDR3 nucleotides: TGTGCCAGTGGACGGGTAGAACTAGACTTCAATGAGCAGTTCTTC. Translated: CASGRVELDFNEQFF.

This sequence joins TRBV19 and TRBJ2-7, with TRBD2 identical over 7 bases. The CDR3 covers 15 residues. Germline V gene sequence: CDR1 LNHDA, CDR2 SQIVND (reference sequence). V shed 4 bases, J shed 3 bases, and the junction held 9 bases outside the gene matches. In DNA form, the CDR3 reads TGTGCCAGTAGTACCTCTAGCGGACCTCTCTACGAGCAGTACTTC. Protein: CASSTSSGPLYEQYF. Based on the CDR3 plus reference TRBV19 and TRBJ2-7, the full variable domain is DGGITQSPKYLFRKEGQNVTLSCEQNLNHDAMYWYRQDPGQGLRLIYYSQIVNDFQKGDIAEGYSVSREKKESFPLTVTSAQKNPTAFYLCASSTSSGPLYEQYFGPGTRLTVT.

This clonotype was seen repeatedly, ten times or more. For the CDR3, the DNA is TGTGCCAGCAGTGGAGGCTCAACTAATGAAAAACTGTTTTTT. This translates into CASSGGSTNEKLFF. The V gene is TRBV2, the J gene TRBJ1-4; D not resolved. The V end lost 4 bases, the J end lost 0 bases, and 6 bases lay between the germline ends. The CDR3 is made up of 14 amino acids. Germline V gene sequence: CDR1 SNHLY, CDR2 FYNNEI.

Only a few counts were recorded for this clonotype. With a much larger clone just one base away, this may be a read error. This sequence joins TRBV7-8 and TRBJ1-1, with D tentatively TRBD1 (5 bases). Germline assignment: CDR1 SGHVS and CDR2 FQNEAQ. This CDR3 has 15 residues. In DNA form, the CDR3 reads TGTGCCAGCAGCCCCTACGAGACAGCGAACACTGGAGCTTTCTTT. Its protein is CASSPYETANTGAFF.

With respect to this clonotype: One end of the junction fails to match germline, which may point to a read error. The J gene is TRBJ2-3, the V gene TRBV18; D is possibly TRBD2 (5 bases). The length of the CDR3 is 13 residues. Germline-derived CDR1 and CDR2 are KGHSH and LQKENI. CDR3 in DNA: TGTGCCAGCTCACCGGGGAGCAAAGAGACCCAGCACTTC. Amino acid sequence: CASSPGSKETQHF.

This clonotype was detected many times. The chain joins TRBV20-1 to TRBJ1-2; TRBD1 matches at 7 bases. This CDR3 contains 15 residues. The germline gives CDR1 DFQATT, CDR2 SNEGSKA (reference sequence). The V gene end was trimmed by 1 base and the J gene end by 3 bases; junction bases not matched to a gene: 8. CDR3 sequence (DNA): TGCAGTGCTAGAGCCTGGACAGGTGTGGACTATGGCTACACCTTC. It is translated as CSARAWTGVDYGYTF.

This clonotype was seen ten or more times. The genes are TRBV2 and TRBJ2-5; D not certain. The germline V and J ends were trimmed by 7 bases and 4 bases, with 22 bases remaining between them. Per the germline V gene, CDR1 is SNHLY and CDR2 is FYNNEI. The CDR3 has 16 amino acids. The CDR3 sequence is CASKEGAFPTAETQYF. The DNA of the CDR3 is TGTGCCAGCAAAGAAGGCGCTTTCCCCACAGCAGAGACCCAGTACTTC.

This clonotype occurred many times. The chain has TRBV6-1 and TRBJ1-5; TRBD1 aligns across 7 bases. The CDR3 extends over 14 amino acids. V lost 5 bases, J lost 3 bases, and 4 bases stayed unmatched. The germline V gene has CDR1 MNHNS and CDR2 SASEGT. The CDR3 region is CASSQDRTNQPQHF. The CDR3 nucleotides are TGTGCCAGCAGTCAGGACAGGACCAATCAGCCCCAGCATTTT.

This clonotype has ten or more counts. The J gene is TRBJ1-2, the V gene TRBV20-1, with D perhaps TRBD1 (5 bases). CDR1 is DFQATT, CDR2 SNEGSKA, per germline (reference sequence). The V gene lost 3 bases and the J gene lost 1 base, with 12 bases spanning the gap. The CDR3 consists of 14 residues. CDR3 DNA sequence: TGCAGTGCTAGTTCGGGACCGATTAACTATGGCTACACCTTC. Residues: CSASSGPINYGYTF.

On this clonotype: This may be a read error: a much more frequent sequence differs by one nucleotide. In nucleotides, the CDR3 is TGTGCCAGCAGTCACATCTCTAGCTCTTACAGTGAGCAGTTCTTC. Translating gives CASSHISSSYSEQFF. This chain links TRBV27 with TRBJ2-1; D possibly corresponds to TRBD2 (5 bases). Germline V CDR1 and CDR2: MNHEY, SMNVEV (reference sequence). This CDR3 is built from 15 residues.

Ten or more counts support this clonotype. The gene calls are TRBV2 and TRBJ1-1; the match to TRBD1 covers 7 bases. This CDR3 spans 14 amino acids. Germline V gene lookup returns CDR1 SNHLY and CDR2 FYNNEI. V dropped 6 bases and J dropped 5; count of bases not matched to a gene: 9. DNA of the CDR3: TGTGCCAGCAGCGGTGAGGGGGCGGGGACTGAAGCTTTCTTT. Translation: CASSGEGAGTEAFF. Filled out from reference TRBV2 and TRBJ1-1, the complete variable domain reads EPEVTQTPSHQVTQMGQEVILRCVPISNHLYFYWYRQILGQKVEFLVSFYNNEISEKSEIFDDQFSVERPDGSNFTLKIRSTKLEDSAMYFCASSGEGAGTEAFFGQGTRLTVV.